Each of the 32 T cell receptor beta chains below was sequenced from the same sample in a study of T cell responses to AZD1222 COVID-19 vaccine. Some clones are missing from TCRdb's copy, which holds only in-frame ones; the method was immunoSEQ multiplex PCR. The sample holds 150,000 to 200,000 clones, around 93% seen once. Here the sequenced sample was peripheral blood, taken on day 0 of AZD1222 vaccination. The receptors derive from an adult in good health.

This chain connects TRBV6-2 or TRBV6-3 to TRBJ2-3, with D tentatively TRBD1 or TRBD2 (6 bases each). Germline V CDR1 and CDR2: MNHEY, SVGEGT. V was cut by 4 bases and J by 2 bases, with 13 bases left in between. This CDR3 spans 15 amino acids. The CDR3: CASSSEGDFTDTQYF. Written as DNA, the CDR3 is TGTGCCAGCAGTTCGGAGGGGGACTTCACAGATACGCAGTATTTT.

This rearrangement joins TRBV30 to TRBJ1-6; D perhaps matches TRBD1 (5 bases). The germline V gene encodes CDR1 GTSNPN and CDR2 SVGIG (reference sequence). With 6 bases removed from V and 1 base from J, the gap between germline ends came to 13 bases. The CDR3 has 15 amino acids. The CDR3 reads CACHGGSSYNSPLHF. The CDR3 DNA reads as TGTGCCTGCCACGGGGGGAGTTCCTATAATTCACCCCTCCACTTT. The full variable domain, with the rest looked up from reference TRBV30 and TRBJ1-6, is SQTIHQWPATLVQPVGSPLSLECTVEGTSNPNLYWYRQAAGRGLQLLFYSVGIGQISSEVPQNLSASRPQDRQFILSSKKLLLSDSGFYLCACHGGSSYNSPLHFGNGTRLTVT.

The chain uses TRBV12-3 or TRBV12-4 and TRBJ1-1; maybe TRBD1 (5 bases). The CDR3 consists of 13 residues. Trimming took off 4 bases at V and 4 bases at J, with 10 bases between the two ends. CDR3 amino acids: CASSYGGSTEAFF. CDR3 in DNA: TGTGCCAGCAGTTACGGGGGGAGCACTGAAGCTTTCTTT.

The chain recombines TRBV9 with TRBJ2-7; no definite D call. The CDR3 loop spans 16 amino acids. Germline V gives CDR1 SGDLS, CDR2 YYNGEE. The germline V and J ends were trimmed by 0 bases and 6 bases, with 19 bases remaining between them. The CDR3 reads CASSVGARKRISEQYF. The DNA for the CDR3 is TGTGCCAGCAGCGTAGGGGCCAGGAAGAGGATCAGCGAGCAGTACTTC.

Written as DNA, the CDR3 is TGCAGTGCTAGGGCCACAGATACGCAGTATTTT. Translation: CSARATDTQYF. This chain connects TRBV20-1 to TRBJ2-3; no firm D call. V was cut by 3 bases and J by 2 bases, with 3 bases left in between. Germline V CDR1 and CDR2: DFQATT, SNEGSKA (reference sequence). There are 11 residues in the CDR3.

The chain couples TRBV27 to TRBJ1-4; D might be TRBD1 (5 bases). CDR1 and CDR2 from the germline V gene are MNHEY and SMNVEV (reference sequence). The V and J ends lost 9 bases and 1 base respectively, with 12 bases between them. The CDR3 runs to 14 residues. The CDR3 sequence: CARRSGGTNEKLFF. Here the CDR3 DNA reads TGTGCCAGAAGGAGCGGGGGAACTAATGAAAAACTGTTTTTT.

The CDR3 loop reads CASSTDRAFEAFF. For the CDR3, the DNA is TGTGCCAGCAGCACCGACAGGGCATTTGAAGCTTTCTTT. This sequence joins TRBV7-2 and TRBJ1-1; 7 bases align to TRBD1. The CDR3 length is 13 residues. Germline V gene data show CDR1 as SGHTA and CDR2 as FQGNSA. Trimming took 5 bases from V and 7 from J; bases not matched to a gene: 7.

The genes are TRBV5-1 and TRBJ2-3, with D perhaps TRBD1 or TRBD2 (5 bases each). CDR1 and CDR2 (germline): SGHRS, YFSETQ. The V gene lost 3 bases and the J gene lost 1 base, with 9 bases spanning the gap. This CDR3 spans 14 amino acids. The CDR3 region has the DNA TGCGCCAGCAGCTCGGGGACCGGCACAGATACGCAGTATTTT. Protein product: CASSSGTGTDTQYF.

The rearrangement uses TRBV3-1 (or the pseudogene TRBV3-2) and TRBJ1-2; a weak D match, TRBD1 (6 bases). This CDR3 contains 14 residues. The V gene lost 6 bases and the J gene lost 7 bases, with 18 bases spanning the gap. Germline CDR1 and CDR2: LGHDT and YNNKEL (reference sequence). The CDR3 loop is CASRTSGGPGGYTF. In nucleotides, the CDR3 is TGTGCCAGCAGGACCAGCGGGGGCCCAGGTGGCTACACCTTC.

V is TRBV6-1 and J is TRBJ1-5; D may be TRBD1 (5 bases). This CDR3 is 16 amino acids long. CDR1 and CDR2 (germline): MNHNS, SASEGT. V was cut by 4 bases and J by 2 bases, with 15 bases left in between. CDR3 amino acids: CASSAGLGVGNQPQHF. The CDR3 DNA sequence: TGTGCCAGCAGTGCAGGGTTGGGAGTAGGCAATCAGCCCCAGCATTTT.

The CDR3 loop reads CASSRRVSYEQYF. The CDR3 region has the DNA TGTGCCAGCAGCCGCCGGGTCTCCTACGAGCAGTACTTC. The chain is built from TRBV6-2 or TRBV6-3 and TRBJ2-7; the D is unclear. The CDR3 contains 13 residues. V gave up 6 bases and J gave up 0 bases, with 9 bases separating them. CDR1 and CDR2 (germline): MNHEY, SVGEGT.

CDR3 sequence: CASSLGDRGLYEQYF. CDR3 DNA sequence: TGTGCCAGCAGCTTAGGTGACAGGGGGCTTTACGAGCAGTACTTC. The rearrangement links TRBV5-6 to TRBJ2-7; 10 nucleotides line up with TRBD1. Germline V gene sequence: CDR1 SGHDT, CDR2 YYEEEE. CDR3 length: 15 residues. The V gene end was trimmed by 2 bases and the J gene end by 4 bases; junction bases not matched to a gene: 6.

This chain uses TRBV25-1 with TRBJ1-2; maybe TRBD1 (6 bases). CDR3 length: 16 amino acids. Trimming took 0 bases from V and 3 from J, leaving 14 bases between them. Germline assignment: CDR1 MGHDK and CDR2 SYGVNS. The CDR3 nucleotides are TGTGCCAGCAGTGAATATGGGGGGGCTGGATACTATGGCTACACCTTC. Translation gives CASSEYGGAGYYGYTF.

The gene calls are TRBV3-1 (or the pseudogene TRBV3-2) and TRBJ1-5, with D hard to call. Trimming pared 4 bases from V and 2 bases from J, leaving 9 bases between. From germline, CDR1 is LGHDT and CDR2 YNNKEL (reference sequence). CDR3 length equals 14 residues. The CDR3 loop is CASSRRTRNQPQHF. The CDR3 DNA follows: TGTGCCAGCAGCCGCCGTACGCGCAATCAGCCCCAGCATTTT.

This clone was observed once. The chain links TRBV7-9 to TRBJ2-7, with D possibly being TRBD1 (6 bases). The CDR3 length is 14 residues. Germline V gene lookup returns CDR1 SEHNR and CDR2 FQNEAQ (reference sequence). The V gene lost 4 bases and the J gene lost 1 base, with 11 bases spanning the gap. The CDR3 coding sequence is TGTGCCAGCAGCTCGCCCCAGGGGTCCTACGAGCAGTACTTC. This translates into CASSSPQGSYEQYF.

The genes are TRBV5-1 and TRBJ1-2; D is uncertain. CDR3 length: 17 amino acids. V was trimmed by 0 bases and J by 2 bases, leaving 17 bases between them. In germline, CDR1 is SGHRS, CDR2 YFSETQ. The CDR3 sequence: CASSLVVGAPRNYGYTF. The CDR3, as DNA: TGCGCCAGCAGCTTGGTGGTGGGAGCCCCGCGGAACTATGGCTACACCTTC. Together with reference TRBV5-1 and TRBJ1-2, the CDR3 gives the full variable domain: KAGVTQTPRYLIKTRGQQVTLSCSPISGHRSVSWYQQTPGQGLQFLFEYFSETQRNKGNFPGRFSGRQFSNSRSEMNVSTLELGDSALYLCASSLVVGAPRNYGYTFGSGTRLTVV.

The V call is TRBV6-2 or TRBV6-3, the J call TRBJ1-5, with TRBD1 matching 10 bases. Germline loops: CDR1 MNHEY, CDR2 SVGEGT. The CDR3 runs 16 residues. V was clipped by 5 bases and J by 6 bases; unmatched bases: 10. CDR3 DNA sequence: TGTGCCAGCAGTCAGGGACAGGGGCTGCTTGGTCAGCCCCAGCATTTT. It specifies CASSQGQGLLGQPQHF.

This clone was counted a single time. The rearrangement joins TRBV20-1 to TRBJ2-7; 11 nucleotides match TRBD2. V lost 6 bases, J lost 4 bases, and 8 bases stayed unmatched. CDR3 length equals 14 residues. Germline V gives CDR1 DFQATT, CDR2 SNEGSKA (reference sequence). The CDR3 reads CSASVRTSGYEQYF. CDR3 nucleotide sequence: TGCAGTGCGAGTGTCAGGACTAGCGGGTACGAGCAGTACTTC.

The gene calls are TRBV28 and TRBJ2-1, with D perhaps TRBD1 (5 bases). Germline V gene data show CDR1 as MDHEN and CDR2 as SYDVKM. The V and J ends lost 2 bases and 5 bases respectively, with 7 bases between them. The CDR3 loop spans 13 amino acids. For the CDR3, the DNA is TGTGCCAGCAGTTTAACCAGGGACAATGAGCAGTTCTTC. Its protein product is CASSLTRDNEQFF.

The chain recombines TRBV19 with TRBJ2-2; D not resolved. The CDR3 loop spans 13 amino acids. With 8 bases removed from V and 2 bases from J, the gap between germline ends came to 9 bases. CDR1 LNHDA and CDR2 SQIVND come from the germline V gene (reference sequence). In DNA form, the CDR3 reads TGTGCCAGTGAACCAAGAAACACCGGGGAGCTGTTTTTT. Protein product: CASEPRNTGELFF. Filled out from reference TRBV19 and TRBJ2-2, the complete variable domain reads DGGITQSPKYLFRKEGQNVTLSCEQNLNHDAMYWYRQDPGQGLRLIYYSQIVNDFQKGDIAEGYSVSREKKESFPLTVTSAQKNPTAFYLCASEPRNTGELFFGEGSRLTVL.

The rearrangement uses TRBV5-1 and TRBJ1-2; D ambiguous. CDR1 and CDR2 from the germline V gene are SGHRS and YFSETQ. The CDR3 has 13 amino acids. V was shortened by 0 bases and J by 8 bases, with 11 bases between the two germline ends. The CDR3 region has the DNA TGCGCCAGCAGCTTGGGCACGCCGCAGGGCTACACCTTC. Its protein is CASSLGTPQGYTF.

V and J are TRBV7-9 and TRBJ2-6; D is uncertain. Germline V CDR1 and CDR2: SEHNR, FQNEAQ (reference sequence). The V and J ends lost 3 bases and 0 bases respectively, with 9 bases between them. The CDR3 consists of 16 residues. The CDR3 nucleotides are TGTGCCAGCAGCTTGGCAGGAAGCTCTGGGGCCAACGTCCTGACTTTC. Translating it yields CASSLAGSSGANVLTF.

The CDR3 here is CASSESGSQPQHF. In DNA form, the CDR3 reads TGCGCCAGCAGTGAGTCGGGTTCTCAGCCCCAGCATTTT. The V and J genes are TRBV10-1 and TRBJ1-5, with no clear D. The CDR3 runs to 13 residues. CDR1 is WNHNN and CDR2 is SYGVQD in the germline V gene (reference sequence). Trimming shortened V by 0 bases and J by 6 bases, and 6 bases separated the two germline ends.

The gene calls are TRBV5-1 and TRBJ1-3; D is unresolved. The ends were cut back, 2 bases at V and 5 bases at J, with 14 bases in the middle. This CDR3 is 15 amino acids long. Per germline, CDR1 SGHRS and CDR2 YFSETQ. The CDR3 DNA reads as TGCGCCAGCAGCTTATCGGGCAGTTCAAGAAACACCATATATTTT. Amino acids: CASSLSGSSRNTIYF.

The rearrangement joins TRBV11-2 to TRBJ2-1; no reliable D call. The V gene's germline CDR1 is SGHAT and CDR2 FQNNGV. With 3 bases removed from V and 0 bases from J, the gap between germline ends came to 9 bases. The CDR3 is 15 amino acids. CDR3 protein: CASSFEQSSYNEQFF. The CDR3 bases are TGTGCCAGCAGCTTTGAACAGAGCTCCTACAATGAGCAGTTCTTC. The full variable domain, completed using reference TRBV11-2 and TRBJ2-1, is EAGVAQSPRYKIIEKRQSVAFWCNPISGHATLYWYQQILGQGPKLLIQFQNNGVVDDSQLPKDRFSAERLKGVDSTLKIQPAKLEDSAVYLCASSFEQSSYNEQFFGPGTRLTVL.

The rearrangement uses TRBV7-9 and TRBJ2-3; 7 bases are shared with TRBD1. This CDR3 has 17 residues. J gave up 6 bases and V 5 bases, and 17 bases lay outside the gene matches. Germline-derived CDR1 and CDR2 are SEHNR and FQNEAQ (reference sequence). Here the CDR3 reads CASSKGTEVILLDTQYF. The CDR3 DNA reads TGTGCCAGCAGCAAAGGGACAGAAGTAATCCTATTGGATACGCAGTATTTT.

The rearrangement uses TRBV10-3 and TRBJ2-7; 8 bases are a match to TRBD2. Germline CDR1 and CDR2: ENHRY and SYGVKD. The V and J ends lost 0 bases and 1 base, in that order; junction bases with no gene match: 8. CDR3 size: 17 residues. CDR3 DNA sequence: TGTGCCATCAGTGAGTCCCCTAGGCCGGGAGGGTCCTACGAGCAGTACTTC. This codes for CAISESPRPGGSYEQYF.

In DNA form, the CDR3 reads TGTGCCAGCAGTTGGGGACAGGGGATCCAGTACTTC. Its protein is CASSWGQGIQYF. The chain recombines TRBV28 with TRBJ2-5; 10 bases are a match to TRBD1. Unmatched junction bases numbered 3, after V lost 4 bases and J lost 10 bases. The germline gives CDR1 MDHEN, CDR2 SYDVKM. The CDR3 has 12 residues.

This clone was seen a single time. For the CDR3, the DNA is TGTGCCAGCAGTTTAGCCCCGTTTGGCACAGATACGCAGTATTTT. Translated: CASSLAPFGTDTQYF. V gene TRBV27 combines with J gene TRBJ2-3; D remains ambiguous. Germline V lookup: CDR1 MNHEY, CDR2 SMNVEV (reference sequence). The CDR3 is 15 amino acids. V was clipped by 2 bases and J by 1 base, with 10 bases between them.

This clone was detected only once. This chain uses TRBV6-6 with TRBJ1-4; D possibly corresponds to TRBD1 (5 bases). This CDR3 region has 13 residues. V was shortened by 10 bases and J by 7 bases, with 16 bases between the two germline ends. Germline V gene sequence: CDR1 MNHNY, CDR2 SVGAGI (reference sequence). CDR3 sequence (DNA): TGTGCCACGCACCGTCCGGGGGGTGAAAAACTGTTTTTT. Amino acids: CATHRPGGEKLFF.

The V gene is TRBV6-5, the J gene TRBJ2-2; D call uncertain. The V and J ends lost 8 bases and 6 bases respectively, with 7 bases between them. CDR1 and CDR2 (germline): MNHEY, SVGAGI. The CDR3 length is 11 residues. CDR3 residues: CASQMSGELFF. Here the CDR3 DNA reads TGTGCCAGCCAAATGTCCGGGGAGCTGTTTTTT.

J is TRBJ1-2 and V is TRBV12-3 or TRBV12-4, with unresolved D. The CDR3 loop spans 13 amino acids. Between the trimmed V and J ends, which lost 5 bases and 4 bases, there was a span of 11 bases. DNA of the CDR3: TGTGCCAGCAGTCCAAAACAAAGCTATGGCTACACCTTC. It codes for CASSPKQSYGYTF.